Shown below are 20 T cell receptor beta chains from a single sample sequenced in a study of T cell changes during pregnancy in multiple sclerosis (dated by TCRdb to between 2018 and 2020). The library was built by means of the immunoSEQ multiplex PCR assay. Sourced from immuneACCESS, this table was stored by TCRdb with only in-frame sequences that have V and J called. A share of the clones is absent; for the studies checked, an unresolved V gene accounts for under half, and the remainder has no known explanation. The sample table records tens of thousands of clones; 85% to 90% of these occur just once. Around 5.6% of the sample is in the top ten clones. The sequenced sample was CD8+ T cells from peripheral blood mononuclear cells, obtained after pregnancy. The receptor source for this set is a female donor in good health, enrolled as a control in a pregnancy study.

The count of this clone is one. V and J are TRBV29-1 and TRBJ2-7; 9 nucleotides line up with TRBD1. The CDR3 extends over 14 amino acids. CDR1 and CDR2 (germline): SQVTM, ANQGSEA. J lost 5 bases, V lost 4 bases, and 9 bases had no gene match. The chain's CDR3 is CSVAGQGFGDEQYF. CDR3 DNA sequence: TGCAGCGTTGCGGGACAGGGTTTCGGGGACGAGCAGTACTTC.

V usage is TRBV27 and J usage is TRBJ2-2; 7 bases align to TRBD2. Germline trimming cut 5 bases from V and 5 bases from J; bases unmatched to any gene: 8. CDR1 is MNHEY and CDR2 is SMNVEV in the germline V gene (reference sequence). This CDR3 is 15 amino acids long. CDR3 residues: CASSLLAEITGELFF. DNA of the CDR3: TGTGCCAGCAGTCTCCTAGCGGAGATTACCGGGGAGCTGTTTTTT.

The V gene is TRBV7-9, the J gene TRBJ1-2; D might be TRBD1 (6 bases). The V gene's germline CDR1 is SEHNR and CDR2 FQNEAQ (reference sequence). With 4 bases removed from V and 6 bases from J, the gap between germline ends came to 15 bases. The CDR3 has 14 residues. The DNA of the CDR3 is TGTGCCAGCAGCTACATCTCAGGGGAAAATGGCTACACCTTC. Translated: CASSYISGENGYTF.

DNA for the CDR3: TGCGCCAGCAGCCCGGGACAGACGAACACTGAAGCTTTCTTT. It is translated as CASSPGQTNTEAFF. J is TRBJ1-1 and V is TRBV4-3, with TRBD1 matching over 7 bases. The CDR3 consists of 14 residues. Unmatched junction bases numbered 3, after V lost 4 bases and J lost 1 base. The V gene's germline CDR1 is LGHNA and CDR2 YSLEER.

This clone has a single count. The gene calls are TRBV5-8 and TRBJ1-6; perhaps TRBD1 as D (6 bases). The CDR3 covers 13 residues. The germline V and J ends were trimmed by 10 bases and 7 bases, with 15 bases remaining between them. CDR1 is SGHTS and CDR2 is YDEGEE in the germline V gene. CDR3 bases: TGTGCCCGGCCCTGGGGGCGAAATTCACCCCTCCACTTT. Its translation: CARPWGRNSPLHF.

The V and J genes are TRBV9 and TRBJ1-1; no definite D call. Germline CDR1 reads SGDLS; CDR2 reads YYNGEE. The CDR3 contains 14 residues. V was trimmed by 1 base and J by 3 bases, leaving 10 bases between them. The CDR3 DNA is TGTGCCAGCAGCGTATGGGCGACGGACACTGAAGCTTTCTTT. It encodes CASSVWATDTEAFF.

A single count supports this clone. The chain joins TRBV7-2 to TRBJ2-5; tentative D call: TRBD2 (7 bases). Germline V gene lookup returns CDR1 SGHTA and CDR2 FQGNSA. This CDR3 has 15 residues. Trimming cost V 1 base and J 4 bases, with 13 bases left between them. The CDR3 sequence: CASSLGRGARETQYF. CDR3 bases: TGTGCCAGCAGCTTAGGCCGGGGGGCCAGAGAGACCCAGTACTTC.

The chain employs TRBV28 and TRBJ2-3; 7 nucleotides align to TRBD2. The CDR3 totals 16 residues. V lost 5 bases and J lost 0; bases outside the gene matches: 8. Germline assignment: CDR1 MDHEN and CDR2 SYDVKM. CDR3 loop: CASSPRLASSTDTQYF. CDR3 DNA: TGTGCCAGCAGTCCGCGACTAGCATCTAGCACAGATACGCAGTATTTT.

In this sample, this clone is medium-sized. The CDR3 loop is CASSKGPGGQGENKSSYEQYF. DNA of the CDR3: TGTGCCAGCAGCAAAGGACCCGGTGGACAGGGGGAAAACAAGAGCTCCTACGAGCAGTACTTC. The chain uses TRBV21-1 and TRBJ2-7; TRBD1 reflects the table's D call only, with no check against the DNA. TRBV21-1 is a pseudogene locus. This CDR3 contains 21 residues.

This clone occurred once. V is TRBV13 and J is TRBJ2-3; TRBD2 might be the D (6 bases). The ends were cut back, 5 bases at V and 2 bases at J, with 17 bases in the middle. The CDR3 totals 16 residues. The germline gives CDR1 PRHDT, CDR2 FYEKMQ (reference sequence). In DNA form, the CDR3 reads TGTGCCAGCAGCCCGGAGGGAGAGACTCACACAGATACGCAGTATTTT. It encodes CASSPEGETHTDTQYF.

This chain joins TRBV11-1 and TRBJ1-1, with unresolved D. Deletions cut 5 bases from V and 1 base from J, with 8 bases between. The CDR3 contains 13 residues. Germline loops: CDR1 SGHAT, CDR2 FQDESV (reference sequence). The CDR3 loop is CASSPDKNTEAFF. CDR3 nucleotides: TGTGCCAGCAGCCCAGACAAGAACACTGAAGCTTTCTTT.

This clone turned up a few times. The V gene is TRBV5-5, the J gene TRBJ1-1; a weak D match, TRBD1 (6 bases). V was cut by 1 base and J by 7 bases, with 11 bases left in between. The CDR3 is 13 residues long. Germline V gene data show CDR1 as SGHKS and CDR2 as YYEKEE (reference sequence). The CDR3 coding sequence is TGTGCCAGCAGCTTGTGGGGGGGCGATGAAGCTTTCTTT. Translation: CASSLWGGDEAFF.

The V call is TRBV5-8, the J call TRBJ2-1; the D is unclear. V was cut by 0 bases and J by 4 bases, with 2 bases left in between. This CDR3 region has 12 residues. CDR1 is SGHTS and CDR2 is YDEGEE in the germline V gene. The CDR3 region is CASSLVYNEQFF. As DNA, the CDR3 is TGTGCCAGCAGCTTGGTATACAATGAGCAGTTCTTC.

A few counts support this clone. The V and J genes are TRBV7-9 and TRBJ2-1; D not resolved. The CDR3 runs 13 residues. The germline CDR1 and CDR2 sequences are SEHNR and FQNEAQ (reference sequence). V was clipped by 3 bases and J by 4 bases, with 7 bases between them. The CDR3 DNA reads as TGTGCCAGCAGCTTGAGACAATACAATGAGCAGTTCTTC. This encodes CASSLRQYNEQFF.

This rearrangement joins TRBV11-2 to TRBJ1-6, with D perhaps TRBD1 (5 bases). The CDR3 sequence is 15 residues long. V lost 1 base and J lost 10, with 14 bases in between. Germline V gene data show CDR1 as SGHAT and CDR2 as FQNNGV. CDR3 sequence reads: CASSLAGGLPSPLHF. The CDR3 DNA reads TGTGCCAGCAGCTTAGCGGGGGGACTTCCCTCACCCCTCCACTTT.

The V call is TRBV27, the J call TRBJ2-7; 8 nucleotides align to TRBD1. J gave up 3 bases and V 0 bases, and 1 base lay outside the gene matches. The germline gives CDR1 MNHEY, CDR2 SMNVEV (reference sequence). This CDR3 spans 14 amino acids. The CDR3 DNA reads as TGTGCCAGCAGTTTATCGACAGGGGTCTACGAGCAGTACTTC. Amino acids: CASSLSTGVYEQYF.

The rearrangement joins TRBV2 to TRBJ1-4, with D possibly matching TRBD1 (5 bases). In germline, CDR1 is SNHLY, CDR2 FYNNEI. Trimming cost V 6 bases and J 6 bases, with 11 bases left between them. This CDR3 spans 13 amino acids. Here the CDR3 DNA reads TGTGCCAGCAGAGGGAAAGGGGATGAAAAACTGTTTTTT. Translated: CASRGKGDEKLFF. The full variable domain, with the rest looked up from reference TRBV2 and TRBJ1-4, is EPEVTQTPSHQVTQMGQEVILRCVPISNHLYFYWYRQILGQKVEFLVSFYNNEISEKSEIFDDQFSVERPDGSNFTLKIRSTKLEDSAMYFCASRGKGDEKLFFGSGTQLSVL.

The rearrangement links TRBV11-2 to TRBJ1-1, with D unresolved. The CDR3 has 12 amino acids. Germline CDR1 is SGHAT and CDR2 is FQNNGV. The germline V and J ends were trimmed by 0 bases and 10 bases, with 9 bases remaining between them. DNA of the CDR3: TGTGCCAGCAGCTTAGATCGGGGTATAGCTTTCTTT. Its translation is CASSLDRGIAFF.

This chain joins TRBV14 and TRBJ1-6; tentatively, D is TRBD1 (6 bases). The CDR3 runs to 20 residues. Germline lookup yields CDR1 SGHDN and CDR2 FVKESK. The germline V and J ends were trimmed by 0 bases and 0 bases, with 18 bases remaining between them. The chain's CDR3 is CASSQEWDNRPSSYNSPLHF. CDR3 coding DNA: TGTGCCAGCAGCCAAGAGTGGGACAACAGACCCTCCTCCTATAATTCACCCCTCCACTTT.

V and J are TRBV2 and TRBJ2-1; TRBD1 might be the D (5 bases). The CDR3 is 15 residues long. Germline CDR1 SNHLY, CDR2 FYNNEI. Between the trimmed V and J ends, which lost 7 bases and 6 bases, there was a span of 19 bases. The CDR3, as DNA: TGTGCCAGCAAAGCAGGGATCGTTATCGTCAATGAGCAGTTCTTC. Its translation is CASKAGIVIVNEQFF.